These T cell receptor beta chains were read from a single sample in a study of blood T cell repertoires in COVID-19. Some clones are missing from TCRdb's copy, which holds only in-frame ones; the method was immunoSEQ multiplex PCR. The sample includes roughly 200,000 clones, 65% to 85% of them seen just once. The material sequenced was peripheral blood. The receptors were sampled from a middle-aged man with active or convalescent COVID-19. Each CDR3 is given with its conserved first and last residue. A D gene is named only where the DNA matches it firmly. Expanded clones are given a class, and other clones once, few, many or no size at all.

cdr3_nt cdr3_aa v_call clone_size j_call d_call
TGCAGCGCCAACAGGGAGGGGGGGACCCAGTACTTC CSANREGGTQYF TRBV29-1 NA TRBJ2-5 NA
TGCGCCAGCAGCTTGGGCCCGGTGAACACTGAAGCTTTCTTT CASSLGPVNTEAFF TRBV5-1 NA TRBJ1-1 NA
TGCGCCAGCAGCTTGGAGAGTGAAGCTTTCTTT CASSLESEAFF TRBV5-1 NA TRBJ1-1 NA
TGTGCCAGCAACCGGGACAGGGGACGTGGCTACACCTTC CASNRDRGRGYTF TRBV28 NA TRBJ1-2 TRBD1
TGTGCCTACACCCGACAGCCAGATCGAAACACCATATATTTT CAYTRQPDRNTIYF TRBV30 NA TRBJ1-3 NA
TGTGCCAGCAGCTTATCTACCAGCGTGGGCACCGGGGAGCTGTTTTTT CASSLSTSVGTGELFF TRBV11-2 NA TRBJ2-2 NA
TGTGCCATCAGTGAGTCGGCGGGTTCCCTCTATGGCTACACCTTC CAISESAGSLYGYTF TRBV10-3 NA TRBJ1-2 NA
TGTGCCAGTAGCCTGGGACAGGGGGCCCCTAACTATGGCTACACCTTC CASSLGQGAPNYGYTF TRBV19 NA TRBJ1-2 TRBD1
TGTGCCAGTAGTAATTTGGCCCGGAGTCAGGGGGTGCCTGAAGCTTTCTTT CASSNLARSQGVPEAFF TRBV19 NA TRBJ1-1 TRBD1
TGCGCCAGCAGCTTGGCCAGTAGCGGGGGTGGCACAGATACGCAGTATTTT CASSLASSGGGTDTQYF TRBV5-1 NA TRBJ2-3 TRBD2
TGTGCCAGCAGCTTAGCGGAGCGATACGAGCAGTACTTC CASSLAERYEQYF TRBV7-2 NA TRBJ2-7 NA
TGTGCCAGCAGTCACAAAATGACAGGTTCAAATGGCTACACCTTC CASSHKMTGSNGYTF TRBV27 NA TRBJ1-2 NA
TGTGCCAGCAGTAAGTCCACTCCGAGTCTCACCGAGGATTATGGCTACACCTTC CASSKSTPSLTEDYGYTF TRBV28 once TRBJ1-2 NA
TGCGCCAGCAGCTTGGGAACGGGGGTCTCCTACGAGCAGTACTTC CASSLGTGVSYEQYF TRBV5-1 NA TRBJ2-7 NA
TGTGCCAGCAGTTTTGCGGGGGCAGATACGCAGTATTTT CASSFAGADTQYF TRBV12-3/TRBV12-4 NA TRBJ2-3 TRBD2
TGCAGCGTTGTCACTCTCAACGCCCTGAACACTGAAGCTTTCTTT CSVVTLNALNTEAFF TRBV29-1 NA TRBJ1-1 NA
TGTGCCAGCTCACCACCGACAGCGAACACTGAAGCTTTCTTT CASSPPTANTEAFF TRBV18 NA TRBJ1-1 NA
TGTGCCAGCAGCCCCGGGACAGGGGGCCCAGATACGCAGTATTTT CASSPGTGGPDTQYF TRBV6-5 once TRBJ2-3 TRBD1
TGTGCCATCAGTCCGGACAGCTACGAGCAGTACTTC CAISPDSYEQYF TRBV10-3 NA TRBJ2-7 NA
TGCGCCAGCAGCCAAGATTGGTCAGGGGGGCCTGCCGGAAACACCATATATTTT CASSQDWSGGPAGNTIYF TRBV4-3 NA TRBJ1-3 TRBD1
TGTGCCAGCTCAGCACAGGGGGCAGCCAAAAACATTCAGTACTTC CASSAQGAAKNIQYF TRBV18 NA TRBJ2-4 TRBD1
TGTGCTACCACTGGCGGAACTCCAGAGACCCAGTACTTC CATTGGTPETQYF TRBV24-1 NA TRBJ2-5 NA
TGTGCCAGCAGTTTATCTTCTGGCAGGGCGGTCTACAATGAGCAGTTCTTC CASSLSSGRAVYNEQFF TRBV27 few TRBJ2-1 NA
TGTGCCAGCAGTTACTCGCGACAGGCGCTGAACACTGAAGCTTTCTTT CASSYSRQALNTEAFF TRBV6-5 NA TRBJ1-1 NA
TGTGCCAGCAGCCCAGGACTAGCGGGGAGTGGGAGCGGGGAGCTGTTTTTT CASSPGLAGSGSGELFF TRBV5-5 NA TRBJ2-2 TRBD2
TGTGCCAGCTCACCGACGACAGGGTTGGCAGGAAACACCATATATTTT CASSPTTGLAGNTIYF TRBV18 NA TRBJ1-3 TRBD1
TGTGCCAGTAGCCTGGACAGGACTAACACAGATACGCAGTATTTT CASSLDRTNTDTQYF TRBV19 NA TRBJ2-3 NA
TGTGCCAGCAGTGACCTCCCCGAGTCTGGCTACACCTTC CASSDLPESGYTF TRBV6-1 NA TRBJ1-2 NA
TGCGCCAGCAGCAACCAGGTCTCCTACGAGCAGTACTTC CASSNQVSYEQYF TRBV5-1 NA TRBJ2-7 NA
TGTGCCAGCAGCCCCCACTTGGCAGGGGGCGGGAGCGACTATGGCTACACCTTC CASSPHLAGGGSDYGYTF TRBV21-1 NA TRBJ1-2 NA
TGCGCCATGGAAACGGGACACAATTCACCCCTCCACTTT CAMETGHNSPLHF TRBV10-1 NA TRBJ1-6 NA
TGTGCCAGCAGCTTAAGGGGACAGGGGCTGAACACTGAAGCTTTCTTT CASSLRGQGLNTEAFF TRBV7-2 once TRBJ1-1 TRBD1
TGTGCCTACAGTCGGCAAGCGGGAAACGAGCAGTACTTC CAYSRQAGNEQYF TRBV6-5 NA TRBJ2-7 TRBD2
TGCGCCAGCATCAAAGGGAAGGGACAGGCCACTGAAGCTTTCTTT CASIKGKGQATEAFF TRBV4-1 once TRBJ1-1 TRBD1
TGTGCCAGCTCACCTCGACAGGGGTCGAACACCGGGGAGCTGTTTTTT CASSPRQGSNTGELFF TRBV18 NA TRBJ2-2 TRBD1
TGTGCCAGCAGTCTTGATCCACAGGGATTCACTGAAGCTTTCTTT CASSLDPQGFTEAFF TRBV7-3 NA TRBJ1-1 NA
TGCGCCAGCAGCTTAAAGGACTCCGGGCCCCGGAGTTCACCCCTCCACTTT CASSLKDSGPRSSPLHF TRBV5-1 NA TRBJ1-6 NA
TGCGCCAGCAGCTCTGGGTGGGCCGACACAGATACGCAGTATTTT CASSSGWADTDTQYF TRBV5-1 NA TRBJ2-3 NA
TGTGCCTGTCCCAGGGGGAGTATTGGCTACACCTTC CACPRGSIGYTF TRBV30 few TRBJ1-2 TRBD1
TGTGCCAGCAGCTTTACCGGGACAGGGACCGGCTACACCTTC CASSFTGTGTGYTF TRBV7-3 NA TRBJ1-2 TRBD1
TGTGCCAGCAGCTCCGCCTCCCCGGGGGGCTACACCTTC CASSSASPGGYTF TRBV7-2 few TRBJ1-2 NA
TGTGCCAGCAGCACCTCGAGACAGGGCGGTGAAAAACTGTTTTTT CASSTSRQGGEKLFF TRBV5-4 NA TRBJ1-4 TRBD1
TGTGCCAGCAGCTCCTCGGGACTAGCGGGACCCTACAATGAGCAGTTCTTC CASSSSGLAGPYNEQFF TRBV7-9 NA TRBJ2-1 TRBD2
TGTGCCAGCAACCCATCGGGCGGGAGAGAGGTCACCGGGGAGCTGTTTTTT CASNPSGGREVTGELFF TRBV11-3 once TRBJ2-2 TRBD2
TGTGCCATCAGTGAGAAACAGATGAACACTGAAGCTTTCTTT CAISEKQMNTEAFF TRBV10-3 NA TRBJ1-1 NA
TGCGCCAGCAGCCCAGGGTTTAACTCCTACGAGCAGTACTTC CASSPGFNSYEQYF TRBV5-1 NA TRBJ2-7 NA
TGTGCCAGCAGCCCCCGACAGGGAGCGAACACCGGGGAGCTGTTTTTT CASSPRQGANTGELFF TRBV5-4 NA TRBJ2-2 TRBD1